The 14 T cell receptor beta chains given below trace back to one sample, sequenced in a study of T cell responses to AZD1222 COVID-19 vaccine. Profiled with immunoSEQ multiplex PCR; TCRdb holds only in-frame clones, not every one. The sample has 120,000 or so clones, more than 85% seen once. The material was peripheral blood, obtained on day 0 of MenACWY control vaccination. The source of these receptors is an adult in good health.

The rearrangement links TRBV25-1 to TRBJ1-2; no reliable D call. V lost 8 bases, J lost 5 bases, and 15 bases lay in between. Germline V lookup: CDR1 MGHDK, CDR2 SYGVNS. CDR3 length: 13 residues. CDR3 nucleotides: TGTGCCAGCTCTTTGGGGTTCTGGTATGGCTACACCTTC. As protein: CASSLGFWYGYTF.

The chain has TRBV27 and TRBJ2-2, with 8 nucleotides matching TRBD1. Germline CDR1 is MNHEY and CDR2 is SMNVEV (reference sequence). The V and J ends lost 4 bases and 6 bases, in that order; junction bases with no gene match: 4. The CDR3 is 14 residues long. CDR3 nucleotide sequence: TGTGCCAGCAGTTCGGGACAGGTCGCCGGGGAGCTGTTTTTT. Encoded protein: CASSSGQVAGELFF.

This chain joins TRBV7-9 and TRBJ2-1; 14 bases match TRBD2. This CDR3 is built from 16 residues. V was pared by 5 bases and J by 8 bases, with 8 bases of the junction left unmatched. Per germline, CDR1 SEHNR and CDR2 FQNEAQ (reference sequence). CDR3: CASSPRLAGGVDEQFF. CDR3 DNA sequence: TGTGCCAGCAGCCCCAGACTAGCGGGAGGGGTCGATGAGCAGTTCTTC.

This chain joins TRBV19 and TRBJ1-1, with a weak D call TRBD1 (5 bases). Germline CDR1 and CDR2: LNHDA and SQIVND (reference sequence). Deletions cut 6 bases from V and 10 bases from J, with 18 bases between. CDR3 size: 13 residues. As DNA, the CDR3 is TGTGCCAGTAGCCCGGGCGGGGGGGTAGGAGCTTTCTTT. Protein sequence: CASSPGGGVGAFF.

This chain connects TRBV13 to TRBJ2-5; no reliable D call. V was pared by 4 bases and J by 5 bases, with 14 bases between. The CDR3 runs 14 residues. Germline lookup yields CDR1 PRHDT and CDR2 FYEKMQ (reference sequence). CDR3 region: CASSSPPPGETQYF. DNA of the CDR3: TGTGCCAGCAGCTCCCCACCACCTGGGGAGACCCAGTACTTC.

This chain uses TRBV7-2 with TRBJ1-2; D is uncertain. This CDR3 is 12 amino acids long. From germline, CDR1 is SGHTA and CDR2 FQGNSA. The V end lost 1 base, the J end lost 9 bases, and 9 bases lay between the germline ends. The CDR3 DNA is TGTGCCAGCAGCTTAGTACAGTCGAGCTACACCTTC. Encoded protein: CASSLVQSSYTF.

This chain links TRBV6-5 with TRBJ1-2; D perhaps matches TRBD1 (5 bases). The V gene lost 6 bases and the J gene lost 8 bases, with 13 bases spanning the gap. This CDR3 is 12 amino acids long. Germline V lookup: CDR1 MNHEY, CDR2 SVGAGI. As DNA, the CDR3 is TGTGCCAGCAGAAAGCTTGGGGGGGGCTACACCTTC. It yields the protein CASRKLGGGYTF.

The chain is built from TRBV6-5 and TRBJ1-3, with D possibly TRBD1 on 6 matching bases. Germline V gives CDR1 MNHEY, CDR2 SVGAGI. The length of the CDR3 is 14 residues. The V and J ends lost 6 bases and 0 bases respectively, with 9 bases between them. The CDR3 region has the DNA TGTGCCAGCAGGGACAGCAACTCTGGAAACACCATATATTTT. Amino acid sequence: CASRDSNSGNTIYF.

The V call is TRBV29-1, the J call TRBJ2-1; D unresolved. CDR1 SQVTM and CDR2 ANQGSEA come from the germline V gene. The CDR3 loop spans 13 amino acids. Trimming removed 1 base from V and 4 bases from J, with 8 bases in between. CDR3 bases: TGCAGCGTTGAAGTCATGGCGTACAATGAGCAGTTCTTC. Translating it yields CSVEVMAYNEQFF.

The genes are TRBV7-2 and TRBJ2-1; D might be TRBD2 (5 bases). The CDR3 length is 12 residues. Germline V lookup: CDR1 SGHTA, CDR2 FQGNSA. V gave up 1 base and J gave up 11 bases, with 9 bases separating them. CDR3 in amino acids: CASSLGGAKQFF. DNA for the CDR3: TGTGCCAGCAGCTTAGGGGGAGCAAAGCAGTTCTTC.

The genes are TRBV7-6 and TRBJ2-3; D is ambiguous. Germline-derived CDR1 and CDR2 are SGHVS and FNYEAQ. The length of the CDR3 is 13 residues. Trimming pared 2 bases from V and 11 bases from J, leaving 14 bases between. The CDR3 spells CASSLTQLGLQYF. CDR3 bases: TGTGCCAGCAGCTTAACCCAACTCGGGTTGCAGTATTTT.

This rearrangement joins TRBV10-3 to TRBJ1-1, with D perhaps TRBD1 (6 bases). V gave up 1 base and J gave up 1 base, with 7 bases separating them. The germline CDR1 and CDR2 sequences are ENHRY and SYGVKD. The CDR3 contains 14 residues. This chain's CDR3 is CAISEWGQNTEAFF. The CDR3 DNA is TGTGCCATCAGTGAGTGGGGACAGAACACTGAAGCTTTCTTT.

The chain joins TRBV19 to TRBJ1-2; D may be TRBD1 (5 bases). Germline V lookup: CDR1 LNHDA, CDR2 SQIVND (reference sequence). This CDR3 has 14 residues. Trimming removed 6 bases from V and 1 base from J, with 12 bases in between. CDR3 in amino acids: CASSPRVVNYGYTF. The CDR3 region has the DNA TGTGCCAGTAGCCCCAGGGTTGTTAACTATGGCTACACCTTC.

This sequence joins TRBV6-5 and TRBJ2-7, with D perhaps TRBD1 (6 bases). In germline, CDR1 is MNHEY, CDR2 SVGAGI. This CDR3 contains 15 residues. The V end was cut by 6 bases, the J end by 4 bases, with 19 bases between. The CDR3 spells CASRRRDTYFYEQYF. CDR3 nucleotides: TGTGCCAGCAGGCGCCGGGACACGTACTTTTACGAGCAGTACTTC.